This T cell receptor (beta chain) was captured by sequencing in a study of a mutant IDH1 vaccine in newly diagnosed glioma. The assay was immunoSEQ multiplex PCR, and TCRdb's table has in-frame clones only and misses some. Of 45,000 to 65,000 clones in the sample, roughly 77% were seen once. With respect to this clone: The antigen is not known.

Germline lookup yields CDR1 MNHEY and CDR2 SVGAGI. The CDR3 runs 13 residues. V gave up 4 bases and J gave up 7 bases; unmatched junction bases: 5. Time point in this sample: week 23, last vaccination. Doses consisted of 300 ug of mutant IDH1 20-mer peptide each, paired with topical imiquimod. Sample: PBMCs, taken from a glioma patient whose treatment included an IDH1 peptide vaccine. This chain connects TRBV6-5 to TRBJ1-2; 8 bases agree with TRBD1. The receptor comes from a middle-aged woman with glioma. Some clones in this sample may be carry-over from other donors' samples. DNA of the CDR3: TGTGCCAGCAGTTTCAGGGGGCTCTTTGGCTACACCTTC. Translating it yields CASSFRGLFGYTF.